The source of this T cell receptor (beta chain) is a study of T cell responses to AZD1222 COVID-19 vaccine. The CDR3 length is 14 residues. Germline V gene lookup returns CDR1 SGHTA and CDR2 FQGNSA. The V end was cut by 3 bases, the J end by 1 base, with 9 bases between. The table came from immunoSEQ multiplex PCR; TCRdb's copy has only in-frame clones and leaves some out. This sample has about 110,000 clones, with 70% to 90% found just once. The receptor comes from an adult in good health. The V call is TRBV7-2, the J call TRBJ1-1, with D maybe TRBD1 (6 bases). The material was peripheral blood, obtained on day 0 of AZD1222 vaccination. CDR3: CASSFQGTNTEAFF. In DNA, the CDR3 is TGTGCCAGCAGCTTCCAGGGGACGAACACTGAAGCTTTCTTT. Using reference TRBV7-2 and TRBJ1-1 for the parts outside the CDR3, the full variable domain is GAGVSQSPSNKVTEKGKDVELRCDPISGHTALYWYRQSLGQGLEFLIYFQGNSAPDKSGLPSDRFSAERTGGSVSTLTIQRTQQEDSAVYLCASSFQGTNTEAFFGQGTRLTVV.